The 28 T cell receptor beta chains given below trace back to one sample, sequenced in a study of blood T cell repertoires in COVID-19. Produced via immunoSEQ multiplex PCR; TCRdb's table is partial and in-frame only. The repertoire holds approximately 330,000 clones, with around 86% as singletons. Sequencing was performed on PBMCs or T cells enriched from blood (not recorded which). These TCRs come from a woman in her thirties or forties with acute COVID-19.

This clone was seen a handful of times. The V gene is TRBV11-2, the J gene TRBJ1-3; 9 nucleotides match TRBD1. The CDR3 totals 16 residues. Germline V gene data show CDR1 as SGHAT and CDR2 as FQNNGV. Unmatched junction bases numbered 1, after V lost 1 base and J lost 0 bases. This chain's CDR3 is CASSLGQGGSGNTIYF. DNA for the CDR3: TGTGCCAGCAGCTTAGGACAGGGGGGCTCTGGAAACACCATATATTTT.

This clone is a singleton in its sample. The chain links TRBV10-3 to TRBJ1-4; no clear D gene. V was shortened by 0 bases and J by 11 bases, with 16 bases between the two germline ends. The CDR3 is made up of 15 amino acids. From germline, CDR1 is ENHRY and CDR2 SYGVKD. This CDR3 reads CAISESMTRVGKLFF. DNA for the CDR3: TGTGCCATCAGTGAGTCGATGACGAGGGTGGGGAAACTGTTTTTT.

This clone is a singleton in its sample. The chain carries TRBV12-3 or TRBV12-4 and TRBJ1-1; weak D call: TRBD1 (5 bases). Trimming removed 0 bases from V and 4 bases from J, with 6 bases in between. This CDR3 contains 13 residues. The CDR3 is CASSLAGRTEAFF. Here the CDR3 DNA reads TGTGCCAGCAGTTTAGCGGGGCGCACTGAAGCTTTCTTT.

The J gene is TRBJ1-2, the V gene TRBV5-1; 7 bases are a match to TRBD1. V lost 1 base to trimming and J lost 8 bases; unmatched junction nucleotides: 8. This CDR3 region has 14 residues. Looked up from germline, CDR1 is SGHRS and CDR2 is YFSETQ. CDR3 in amino acids: CASSLLGQVEGYTF. As DNA, the CDR3 is TGCGCCAGCAGCTTGCTCGGACAGGTAGAAGGCTACACCTTC. The entire variable domain, with the rest obtained from reference TRBV5-1 and TRBJ1-2, is as follows: KAGVTQTPRYLIKTRGQQVTLSCSPISGHRSVSWYQQTPGQGLQFLFEYFSETQRNKGNFPGRFSGRQFSNSRSEMNVSTLELGDSALYLCASSLLGQVEGYTFGSGTRLTVV.

This clone occurred once. The chain carries TRBV2 and TRBJ1-4; no clear D. Trimming took off 6 bases at V and 7 bases at J, with 15 bases between the two ends. CDR3 length equals 14 residues. Germline V CDR1 and CDR2: SNHLY, FYNNEI. The CDR3 is CASSLGGWGEKLFF. DNA for the CDR3: TGTGCCAGCAGCCTAGGAGGGTGGGGTGAAAAACTGTTTTTT.

V and J are TRBV28 and TRBJ2-7, with unresolved D. The CDR3 spans 14 residues. V lost 2 bases and J lost 4, with 12 bases in between. CDR1 is MDHEN and CDR2 is SYDVKM in the germline V gene. The CDR3: CASSLEASIYEQYF. The CDR3 region has the DNA TGTGCCAGCAGTTTAGAAGCCTCTATATACGAGCAGTACTTC.

This clone was picked up one time. The J gene is TRBJ2-1, the V gene TRBV3-1 (or the pseudogene TRBV3-2), with D possibly being TRBD1 or TRBD2 (5 bases each). Trimming took off 5 bases at V and 2 bases at J, with 13 bases between the two ends. This CDR3 is 15 amino acids long. Per the germline V gene, CDR1 is LGHDT and CDR2 is YNNKEL (reference sequence). The CDR3 protein is CASSEGAGTYNEQFF. The CDR3 bases are TGTGCCAGCAGCGAAGGGGCGGGCACCTACAATGAGCAGTTCTTC.

The rearrangement joins TRBV19 to TRBJ2-5; 9 nucleotides match TRBD1. The CDR3 extends over 14 amino acids. J gave up 4 bases and V 3 bases, and 3 bases lay outside the gene matches. Germline V gene sequence: CDR1 LNHDA, CDR2 SQIVND (reference sequence). CDR3 bases: TGTGCCAGTAGTATCGGACAGGGGTTAGAGACCCAGTACTTC. Translating it yields CASSIGQGLETQYF.

The rearrangement links TRBV7-8 to TRBJ2-7; D remains ambiguous. Per the germline V gene, CDR1 is SGHVS and CDR2 is FQNEAQ. V lost 8 bases, J lost 4 bases, and 15 bases lay in between. The CDR3 runs 13 residues. CDR3 protein: CASSAQVTYEQYF. The DNA for the CDR3 is TGTGCCAGCTCCGCCCAAGTCACTTACGAGCAGTACTTC.

This chain links TRBV28 with TRBJ2-7; 10 positions agree with TRBD1. Germline CDR1 and CDR2: MDHEN and SYDVKM. The CDR3 covers 15 residues. The V gene end was trimmed by 8 bases and the J gene end by 6 bases; junction bases not matched to a gene: 13. The CDR3 spells CASPPTGTGVGEQYF. In nucleotides, the CDR3 is TGTGCCAGCCCACCTACCGGGACAGGGGTGGGCGAGCAGTACTTC.

V and J are TRBV6-2 or TRBV6-3 and TRBJ2-7; no reliable D call. The CDR3 covers 13 residues. Germline V gene lookup returns CDR1 MNHEY and CDR2 SVGEGT. The V end was cut by 2 bases, the J end by 3 bases, with 8 bases between. Here the CDR3 DNA reads TGTGCCAGCAGTTACCGCGCCGGCTACGAGCAGTACTTC. Its protein product is CASSYRAGYEQYF.

This chain joins TRBV28 and TRBJ2-3; D gene uncertain. CDR1 and CDR2 from the germline V gene are MDHEN and SYDVKM. V was pared by 6 bases and J by 2 bases, with 3 bases between. The CDR3 spans 11 residues. CDR3 sequence (DNA): TGTGCCAGCAGGGCCACAGATACGCAGTATTTT. The encoded protein is CASRATDTQYF.

The J gene is TRBJ2-5, the V gene TRBV11-1; 7 nucleotides align to TRBD2. The CDR3 contains 15 residues. Losses at the gene ends were 2 bases for V and 1 base for J; bases not matched to a gene: 4. Germline CDR1 SGHAT, CDR2 FQDESV (reference sequence). The DNA for the CDR3 is TGTGCCAGCAGCTTAACAGCGGGGCTCCAAGAGACCCAGTACTTC. Translated, it gives CASSLTAGLQETQYF. The full variable domain, rest sourced from reference TRBV11-1 and TRBJ2-5, is EAEVAQSPRYKITEKSQAVAFWCDPISGHATLYWYRQILGQGPELLVQFQDESVVDDSQLPKDRFSAERLKGVDSTLKIQPAELGDSAMYLCASSLTAGLQETQYFGPGTRLLVL.

The CDR3 DNA reads as TGCGCCAGGCGGGGGGAAAGCTACGAGCAGTACTTC. Translating gives CARRGESYEQYF. This sequence joins TRBV5-1 and TRBJ2-7; 8 nucleotides match TRBD2. V lost 8 bases and J lost 3; bases outside the gene matches: 4. Germline loops: CDR1 SGHRS, CDR2 YFSETQ. This CDR3 comprises 12 residues.

The chain uses TRBV6-4 and TRBJ2-3; D is possibly TRBD2 (6 bases). The CDR3 sequence is 15 residues long. Germline lookup yields CDR1 MRHNA and CDR2 SNTAGT. V was trimmed by 10 bases and J by 2 bases, leaving 19 bases between them. CDR3 sequence (DNA): TGTGCCACACGTAGAACGGGACTCCTCACAGATACGCAGTATTTT. Translating gives CATRRTGLLTDTQYF.

This chain's CDR3 is CATSSKGQDDYGYTF. CDR3 DNA: TGTGCCACCAGCAGCAAAGGACAGGACGACTATGGCTACACCTTC. V is TRBV15 and J is TRBJ1-2; 7 bases are shared with TRBD1. After removal of 3 bases from V and 3 bases from J, the junction contained 7 bases not matched to a gene. The CDR3 contains 15 residues. Per the germline V gene, CDR1 is LNHNV and CDR2 is YYDKDF (reference sequence).

This clone has a single count. V gene TRBV28 combines with J gene TRBJ2-7; 8 nucleotides match TRBD1. CDR3 length equals 18 residues. Looked up from germline, CDR1 is MDHEN and CDR2 is SYDVKM. The V gene end was trimmed by 10 bases and the J gene end by 5 bases; junction bases not matched to a gene: 25. The CDR3 region is CATRTGTPGAMVRHEQYF. Here the CDR3 DNA reads TGTGCCACCCGGACAGGGACCCCTGGGGCGATGGTTCGACACGAGCAGTACTTC.

This chain connects TRBV12-3 or TRBV12-4 to TRBJ2-7, with D tentatively TRBD2 (5 bases). The CDR3 has 12 amino acids. The V and J ends lost 6 bases and 4 bases respectively, with 10 bases between them. CDR3 sequence reads: CASSPGYYEQYF. In DNA, the CDR3 is TGTGCCAGCAGCCCGGGGTATTACGAGCAGTACTTC.

Only a few counts were recorded for this clone. The chain couples TRBV2 to TRBJ2-2; 8 bases map to TRBD1. The CDR3 runs 14 residues. The germline gives CDR1 SNHLY, CDR2 FYNNEI. The ends lost 8 bases at V and 1 base at J; junction bases unmatched: 3. CDR3 sequence reads: CASDGTGNTGELFF. For the CDR3, the DNA is TGTGCCAGCGACGGGACAGGGAACACCGGGGAGCTGTTTTTT.

The CDR3 reads CASSLARQGSFGQFF. The CDR3 region has the DNA TGCGCCAGCAGCTTGGCCAGACAGGGTAGTTTCGGGCAGTTCTTC. V is TRBV5-1 and J is TRBJ2-1; 7 bases are shared with TRBD1. Germline V lookup: CDR1 SGHRS, CDR2 YFSETQ. CDR3 length: 15 amino acids. With V trimmed by 0 bases and J by 12 bases, 12 bases remained unmatched. The entire variable domain, with the rest obtained from reference TRBV5-1 and TRBJ2-1, is as follows: KAGVTQTPRYLIKTRGQQVTLSCSPISGHRSVSWYQQTPGQGLQFLFEYFSETQRNKGNFPGRFSGRQFSNSRSEMNVSTLELGDSALYLCASSLARQGSFGQFFGPGTRLTVL.

The chain links TRBV5-1 to TRBJ1-1; TRBD1 matches at 9 bases. J gave up 0 bases and V 9 bases, and 3 bases lay outside the gene matches. This CDR3 region has 13 residues. Per the germline V gene, CDR1 is SGHRS and CDR2 is YFSETQ. CDR3 sequence reads: CATRQGVNTEAFF. Here the CDR3 DNA reads TGCGCCACCCGACAGGGGGTGAACACTGAAGCTTTCTTT.

This rearrangement joins TRBV27 to TRBJ2-1; a possible D gene is TRBD2 (6 bases). V lost 6 bases, J lost 5 bases, and 11 bases lay in between. CDR3 size: 13 residues. In germline, CDR1 is MNHEY, CDR2 SMNVEV (reference sequence). The DNA of the CDR3 is TGTGCCAGCAGGAGAGCGGGCAACAATGAGCAGTTCTTC. Protein product: CASRRAGNNEQFF.

The sample holds one count of this clone. J is TRBJ1-6 and V is TRBV27; TRBD1 matches 7 bases. The CDR3 runs 14 residues. V trimming: 4 bases; J trimming: 7 bases; junction bases outside the gene matches: 4. CDR1 is MNHEY and CDR2 is SMNVEV in the germline V gene (reference sequence). CDR3 residues: CASSWGTDNSPLHF. In DNA, the CDR3 is TGTGCCAGCAGTTGGGGGACAGACAATTCACCCCTCCACTTT.

CDR3 DNA: TGTGCCAGCAGTTCTTCCAGCTTCGGGGCCTACGAGCAGTACTTC. This encodes CASSSSSFGAYEQYF. The chain recombines TRBV28 with TRBJ2-7, with D perhaps matching TRBD2 (5 bases). Germline CDR1 MDHEN, CDR2 SYDVKM. The CDR3 is 15 amino acids. Trimming left V 4 bases short and J 2 bases short, with 15 bases between.

V gene TRBV7-2 combines with J gene TRBJ2-7; TRBD2 is a possible D gene (6 bases). CDR1 SGHTA and CDR2 FQGNSA come from the germline V gene. This CDR3 comprises 15 residues. V was trimmed by 4 bases and J by 1 base, leaving 14 bases between them. CDR3 in amino acids: CASSSKDGGSYEQYF. Written as DNA, the CDR3 is TGTGCCAGCAGCTCAAAAGACGGGGGATCCTACGAGCAGTACTTC.

This chain joins TRBV7-8 and TRBJ2-2; D ambiguous. The V gene's germline CDR1 is SGHVS and CDR2 FQNEAQ. There are 16 residues in the CDR3. V was cut by 0 bases and J by 1 base, with 9 bases left in between. The CDR3 loop is CASSLAASRNTGELFF. The CDR3 region has the DNA TGTGCCAGCAGCTTAGCCGCCAGTCGGAACACCGGGGAGCTGTTTTTT.

The CDR3 is CATSDVTGASGGQFF. Written as DNA, the CDR3 is TGTGCCACCAGTGACGTAACCGGGGCTAGCGGTGGACAGTTCTTC. This chain links TRBV24-1 with TRBJ2-1, with TRBD2 matching over 7 bases. V lost 4 bases, J lost 13 bases, and 15 bases stayed unmatched. The CDR3 consists of 15 residues. In germline, CDR1 is KGHDR, CDR2 SFDVKD.

V usage is TRBV3-1 (or the pseudogene TRBV3-2) and J usage is TRBJ2-3, with 7 bases lining up with TRBD2. V lost 1 base, J lost 6 bases, and 4 bases stayed unmatched. The CDR3 has 14 residues. CDR1 is LGHDT and CDR2 is YNNKEL in the germline V gene (reference sequence). This CDR3 is CASSQVRGGDTQYF. DNA for the CDR3: TGTGCCAGCAGCCAAGTAAGGGGAGGGGATACGCAGTATTTT.